This entry is about one T cell receptor beta chain. Its antigen is currently unknown. These data originate in a study of cytomegalovirus exposure and HLA in healthy donors. Broader study findings: Roughly uniform sequencing depth across donors was assumed, possibly incorrectly. Researchers reported in a later analysis that a missense DCLRE1C variant was tied to TCR beta V- and J-gene trimming. Among TCR beta chains of equal frequency, HLA-associated ones were more clonally expanded in a later analysis.

The primer mix had 60 Vbeta and 13 Jbeta primers. This table comes from immunoSEQ multiplex PCR, and its TCRdb copy is limited to in-frame clones, with some not included. The sample consists of 160,000 or so clones, around 76% of them appearing once. Those who donated were healthy bone marrow donors. Source material: PBMCs. This clonotype was sampled from a woman between 40 and 55 years old in good health and CMV-seronegative.

The CDR3 sequence is CASRVWTGGHEQFF. As DNA, the CDR3 is TGCGCCAGCAGGGTTTGGACAGGGGGCCATGAGCAGTTCTTC. This chain links TRBV5-1 with TRBJ2-1; 11 bases are shared with TRBD1. This CDR3 comprises 14 residues. Germline CDR1 and CDR2: SGHRS and YFSETQ. V dropped 5 bases and J dropped 8; count of bases not matched to a gene: 6. The full variable domain, with the rest looked up from reference TRBV5-1 and TRBJ2-1, is KAGVTQTPRYLIKTRGQQVTLSCSPISGHRSVSWYQQTPGQGLQFLFEYFSETQRNKGNFPGRFSGRQFSNSRSEMNVSTLELGDSALYLCASRVWTGGHEQFFGPGTRLTVL.